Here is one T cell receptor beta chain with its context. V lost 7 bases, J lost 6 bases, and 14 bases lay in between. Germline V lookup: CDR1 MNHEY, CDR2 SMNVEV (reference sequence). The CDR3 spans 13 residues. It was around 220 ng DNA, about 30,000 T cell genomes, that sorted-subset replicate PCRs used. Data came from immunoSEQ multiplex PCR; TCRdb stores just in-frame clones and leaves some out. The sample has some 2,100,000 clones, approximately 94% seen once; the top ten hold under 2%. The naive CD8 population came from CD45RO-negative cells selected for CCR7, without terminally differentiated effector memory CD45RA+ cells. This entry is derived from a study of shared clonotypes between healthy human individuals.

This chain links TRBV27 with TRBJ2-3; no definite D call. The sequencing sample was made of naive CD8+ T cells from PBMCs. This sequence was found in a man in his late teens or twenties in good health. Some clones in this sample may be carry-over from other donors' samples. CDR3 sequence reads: CASTTILGDTQYF. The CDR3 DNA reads TGTGCCAGCACGACCATCCTGGGGGATACGCAGTATTTT.